This TCR beta chain was identified during a study of control samples from healthy donors and cancer patients. Sequenced by immunoSEQ multiplex PCR; TCRdb stores in-frame clones only, minus some. The data contain about 250,000 clones, around 80% of them seen just once; the ten biggest clones take up about an eighth. This CDR3 contains 16 residues. CDR1 SQVTM and CDR2 ANQGSEA come from the germline V gene. J gave up 4 bases and V 2 bases, and 9 bases lay outside the gene matches. The sequence came from a woman aged 55-69 years with lung cancer. Specimen: PBMCs. The genes are TRBV29-1 and TRBJ2-1, with 9 bases that match TRBD2. The CDR3 bases are TGCAGCGTTGAAACTCGGGCGGGAGGGAGTTACAATGAGCAGTTCTTC. Protein sequence: CSVETRAGGSYNEQFF.